This is a list of T cell receptor beta chains from one sample in a study of T cell repertoires in cytomegalovirus infection. Antigen specificity for these receptors is unknown. Using its own MiXCR run on the reads, TCRdb lists one record per CDR3 protein. The repertoire holds about 110,000 distinct CDR3 sequences, 10% seen once, with about 32% in the top ten. The specimen was PBMCs, sequenced either directly or after in vitro stimulation (not recorded which). The receptors were gathered from a human donor in good health (CMV status not recorded). Some clones in this sample may be carry-over from other donors' samples. The CDR3 runs from the conserved cysteine through the conserved F or W. D genes are given only for firm matches. The listing skips clone size in some rows; elsewhere it reads once, few, many or a size class.

TRBJ2-1,many,TRBV10-3,TRBD1,TGTGCCACATACCCTGGACAGGGGTACGTCTACAATGAGCAGTTCTTC,CATYPGQGYVYNEQFF
TRBJ2-1,many,TRBV11-1,.,TGTGCCAGCAGTTTACGACGAACGAGTTACAATGAGCAGTTCTTC,CASSLRRTSYNEQFF
TRBJ2-3,many,TRBV28,.,TGTGCCAGCAGTTGGGACCGAAGCACAGATACGCAGTATTTT,CASSWDRSTDTQYF
TRBJ1-6,many,TRBV28,.,TGTGCCAGCAGTTTATCCCTCGCCGGTTCACCCCTCCACTTT,CASSLSLAGSPLHF
TRBJ2-1,.,TRBV12-3/TRBV12-4,.,TGTGCCAGCAGTTTTGGGGGGAGCTCCTACAATGAGCAGTTCTTC,CASSFGGSSYNEQFF
TRBJ1-6,.,TRBV19,.,TGTGCCAGTACAGGGGCGAGTTCCTATAATTCACCCCTCCACTTT,CASTGASSYNSPLHF
TRBJ1-1,many,TRBV5-8,.,TGTGCCAGCAGCTTGGATTATAGGGGGGGAGTCGAGGCTTTCTTT,CASSLDYRGGVEAFF
TRBJ1-2,few,TRBV30,.,TGTGCCTGGATTGCAGGGGCTGTCGGCTACACCTTC,CAWIAGAVGYTF
TRBJ2-1,many,TRBV12-3/TRBV12-4,.,TGTGCCAGCAGCCCTAGAGTCAATGAGCAGTTCTTC,CASSPRVNEQFF
TRBJ2-3,.,TRBV27,.,TGTGCCAGCAGTTTCCTAGGCGACACAGATACGCAGTATTTT,CASSFLGDTDTQYF
TRBJ1-2,many,TRBV7-2,.,TGTGCCAGCAGCCCCGAGGGGGAGCTCTATGGCTACACCTTC,CASSPEGELYGYTF
TRBJ2-3,medium-sized,TRBV12-3/TRBV12-4,.,TGTGCCAGCAGTTTACAGGGGCCTTCGGATACGCAGTATTTT,CASSLQGPSDTQYF
TRBJ2-5,.,TRBV29-1,TRBD2,TGCAGCGTTGTCGGGAGGGGCCAAGAGACCCAGTACTTC,CSVVGRGQETQYF
TRBJ2-3,.,TRBV7-2,.,TGTGCCAGCAGACAAATAGGGGGGGGGGGGGCGGGGGTGACAGATACGCAGTATTTT,CASRQIGGGGAGVTDTQYF
TRBJ1-1,.,TRBV7-2,.,TGTGCCAGCAGCTTAGGGCCGTTGGGCACTGAAGCTTTCTTT,CASSLGPLGTEAFF
TRBJ2-1,many,TRBV4-2,TRBD2,TGTGCCAGCAGCCAAGATTGGCTAGCGGGAAACAATGAGCAGTTCTTC,CASSQDWLAGNNEQFF
TRBJ1-4,many,TRBV7-9,.,TGTGCCAGCAGCTCAAGGACGGCGAGTTATGCAACTAATGAAAAACTGTTTTTT,CASSSRTASYATNEKLFF
TRBJ2-2,many,TRBV28,TRBD1,TGTGCCAGCAGCCCCGGGCCCCACAGGGGGCGGACCGGGGAGCTGTTTTTT,CASSPGPHRGRTGELFF
TRBJ1-2,many,TRBV2,.,TGTGCCAGCCTCCCGGAGCGGGGGGCTAACTATGGCTACACCTTC,CASLPERGANYGYTF
TRBJ1-1,.,TRBV5-5,.,TGTGCCAGCAGCTTGAATCACGACAGACTACTTAACACTGAAGCTTTCTTT,CASSLNHDRLLNTEAFF
TRBJ1-2,many,TRBV14,TRBD1,TGTGCCAGCAGCCTCGCCGGGACAGGGGGCGGCTATGGCTACACCTTC,CASSLAGTGGGYGYTF
TRBJ2-2,many,TRBV7-7,.,TGTGCTAGCAGCTTACGGCCTTTAACGGGTACCGGGGAGCTGTTTTTT,CASSLRPLTGTGELFF
TRBJ1-1,few,TRBV20-1,.,TGCAGTGCCAAGACAGGCCTCGGGGACACTGAAGCTTTCTTT,CSAKTGLGDTEAFF
TRBJ2-3,.,TRBV30,.,TGTGCCTGGACGGGGTTGGATACAGATACGCAGTATTTT,CAWTGLDTDTQYF
TRBJ1-5,many,TRBV28,.,TGTGCCAGCAGTTTACAGTGGAATCAGCCCCAGCATTTT,CASSLQWNQPQHF
TRBJ1-1,many,TRBV10-3,.,TGTGCCATCAGTGGGGGACGGATGAACACTGAAGCTTTCTTT,CAISGGRMNTEAFF
TRBJ1-6,many,TRBV7-2,.,TGTGCCAGCAGCCCGTGGACCTCGGATTCACCCCTCCACTTT,CASSPWTSDSPLHF
TRBJ2-1,few,TRBV27,.,TGTGCCAGCAGTTTTCTACGGGGGAGTCACCGATCCCACAATGAGCAGTTCTTC,CASSFLRGSHRSHNEQFF